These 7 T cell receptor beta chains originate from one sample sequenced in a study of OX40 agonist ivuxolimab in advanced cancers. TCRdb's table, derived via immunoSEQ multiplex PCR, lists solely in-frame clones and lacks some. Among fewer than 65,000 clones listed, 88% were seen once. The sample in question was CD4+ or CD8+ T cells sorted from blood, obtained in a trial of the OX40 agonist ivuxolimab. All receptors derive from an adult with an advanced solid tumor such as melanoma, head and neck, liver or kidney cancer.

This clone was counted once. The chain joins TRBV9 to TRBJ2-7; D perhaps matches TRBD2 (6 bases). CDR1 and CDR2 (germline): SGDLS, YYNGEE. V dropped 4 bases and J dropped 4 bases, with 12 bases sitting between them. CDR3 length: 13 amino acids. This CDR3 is CASSPRGWYEQYF. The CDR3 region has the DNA TGTGCCAGCAGCCCCCGGGGGTGGTACGAGCAGTACTTC.

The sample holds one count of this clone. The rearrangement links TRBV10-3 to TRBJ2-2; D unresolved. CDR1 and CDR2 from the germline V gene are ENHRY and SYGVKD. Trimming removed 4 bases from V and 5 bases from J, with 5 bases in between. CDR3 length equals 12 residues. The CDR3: CAISGATGELFF. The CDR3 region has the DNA TGTGCCATCAGTGGGGCGACCGGGGAGCTGTTTTTT.

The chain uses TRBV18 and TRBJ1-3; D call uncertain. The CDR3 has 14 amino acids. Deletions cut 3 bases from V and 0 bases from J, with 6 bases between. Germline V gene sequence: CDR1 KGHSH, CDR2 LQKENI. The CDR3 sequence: CASSPVDSGNTIYF. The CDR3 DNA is TGTGCCAGCTCACCGGTGGACTCTGGAAACACCATATATTTT.

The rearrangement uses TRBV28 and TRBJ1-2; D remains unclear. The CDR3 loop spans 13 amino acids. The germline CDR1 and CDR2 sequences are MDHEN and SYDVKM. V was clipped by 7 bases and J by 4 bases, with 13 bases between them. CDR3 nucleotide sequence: TGTGCCAGCACACTTCGGAGGGCCTATGGCTACACCTTC. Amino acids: CASTLRRAYGYTF.

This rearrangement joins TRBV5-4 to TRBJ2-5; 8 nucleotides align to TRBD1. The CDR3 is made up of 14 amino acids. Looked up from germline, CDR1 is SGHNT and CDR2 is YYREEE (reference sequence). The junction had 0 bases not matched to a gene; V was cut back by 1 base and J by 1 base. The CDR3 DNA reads TGTGCCAGCAGCTTGACAGGGGGCCAAGAGACCCAGTACTTC. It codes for CASSLTGGQETQYF.

Written as DNA, the CDR3 is TGTGCCAGCAACTCCGGCACAGATACGCAGTATTTT. This codes for CASNSGTDTQYF. J is TRBJ2-3 and V is TRBV6-1; no clear D. Germline V gene lookup returns CDR1 MNHNS and CDR2 SASEGT. V dropped 7 bases and J dropped 1 base, with 6 bases sitting between them. The CDR3 sequence is 12 residues long.

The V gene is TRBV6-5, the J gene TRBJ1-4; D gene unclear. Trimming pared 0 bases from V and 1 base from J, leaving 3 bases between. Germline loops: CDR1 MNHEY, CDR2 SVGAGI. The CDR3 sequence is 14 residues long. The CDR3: CASSYSRTNEKLFF. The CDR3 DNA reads TGTGCCAGCAGTTACTCGAGAACTAATGAAAAACTGTTTTTT.